This T cell receptor (beta chain) was captured in a study of T cells after posttransplantation cyclophosphamide. Study results and caveats: After PTCy, TRB diversity resembled that of CNI/methotrexate controls. Tissue-infiltrating T cells from skin or gut overlapped little with blood T cells. Later blood repertoires were often dominated by clones from the donor CD8+ memory compartment.

Treatment was busulfan-fludarabine conditioning, a marrow graft, and cyclophosphamide on days +3 and +4. Only in-frame clones appear in the TCRdb table, and some are missing; sequencing was by immunoSEQ multiplex PCR. The data hold 9,000 to 15,000 clones, with over 2% observed a single time. Details on this clone: Antigen unknown.

There are 14 residues in the CDR3. V gave up 3 bases and J gave up 7 bases, with 15 bases separating them. CDR1 and CDR2 (germline): LNHDA, SQIVND (reference sequence). This clonotype was sampled from a male patient between 25 and 39 years old who received an allogeneic stem cell transplant from a related donor, was CMV-positive, and had no GVHD. Some T cells here may be from the graft donor. The sample consisted of PBMCs, taken after allogeneic stem cell transplant with posttransplant cyclophosphamide. The rearrangement uses TRBV19 and TRBJ1-2; weak D call: TRBD1 (5 bases). Written as DNA, the CDR3 is TGTGCCAGTAGTATTGGGCAGGGCATAGGTGGCTACACCTTC. This gives the protein CASSIGQGIGGYTF.